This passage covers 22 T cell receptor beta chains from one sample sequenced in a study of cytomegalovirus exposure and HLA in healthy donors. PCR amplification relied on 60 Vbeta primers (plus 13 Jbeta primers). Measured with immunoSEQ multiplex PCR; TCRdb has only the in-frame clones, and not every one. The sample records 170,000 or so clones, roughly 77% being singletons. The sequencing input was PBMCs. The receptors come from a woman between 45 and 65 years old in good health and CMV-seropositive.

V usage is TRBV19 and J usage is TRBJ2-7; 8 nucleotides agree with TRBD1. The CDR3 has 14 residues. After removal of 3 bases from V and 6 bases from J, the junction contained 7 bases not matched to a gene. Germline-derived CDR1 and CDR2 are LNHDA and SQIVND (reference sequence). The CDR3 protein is CASSISRGHFEQYF. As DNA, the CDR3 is TGTGCCAGTAGTATTAGCAGGGGGCATTTCGAGCAGTACTTC.

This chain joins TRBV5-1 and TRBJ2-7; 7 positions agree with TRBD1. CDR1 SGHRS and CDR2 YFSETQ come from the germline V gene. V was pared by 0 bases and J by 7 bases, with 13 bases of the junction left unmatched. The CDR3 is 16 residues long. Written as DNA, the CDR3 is TGCGCCAGCAGCTTGGGATCCGGACAGGCCCGAGGAGAGCAGTACTTC. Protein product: CASSLGSGQARGEQYF.

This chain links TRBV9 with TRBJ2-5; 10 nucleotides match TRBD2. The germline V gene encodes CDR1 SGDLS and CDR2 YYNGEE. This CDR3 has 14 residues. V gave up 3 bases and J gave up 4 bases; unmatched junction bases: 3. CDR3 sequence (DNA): TGTGCCAGCAGCGACGGGACTAGCGTAGAGACCCAGTACTTC. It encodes CASSDGTSVETQYF.

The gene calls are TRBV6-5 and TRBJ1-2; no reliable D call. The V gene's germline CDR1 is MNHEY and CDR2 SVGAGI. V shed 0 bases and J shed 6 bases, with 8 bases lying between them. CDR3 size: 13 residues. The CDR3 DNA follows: TGTGCCAGCAGTTACTCAGAGGGTCATGGCTACACCTTC. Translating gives CASSYSEGHGYTF.

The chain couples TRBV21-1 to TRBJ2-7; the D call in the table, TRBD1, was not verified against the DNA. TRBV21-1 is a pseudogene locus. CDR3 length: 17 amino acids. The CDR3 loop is CASSKSMGQGMIVEQYF. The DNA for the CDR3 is TGTGCCAGCAGCAAATCGATGGGGCAGGGAATGATCGTCGAGCAGTACTTC.

The CDR3 sequence is CASSLRGVGYNQETQYF. CDR3 bases: TGTGCCAGCAGCTTAAGGGGGGTGGGGTATAACCAAGAGACCCAGTACTTC. The chain carries TRBV7-3 and TRBJ2-5; D perhaps matches TRBD2 (6 bases). Trimming left V 1 base short and J 0 bases short, with 15 bases between. The CDR3 has 17 residues. Germline CDR1 is SGHTA and CDR2 is FQGTGA.

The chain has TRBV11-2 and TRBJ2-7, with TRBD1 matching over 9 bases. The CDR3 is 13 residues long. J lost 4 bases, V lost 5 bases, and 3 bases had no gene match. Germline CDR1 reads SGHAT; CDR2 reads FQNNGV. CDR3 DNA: TGTGCCAGCAGCCCAGGGACAGGGTACGAGCAGTACTTC. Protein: CASSPGTGYEQYF.

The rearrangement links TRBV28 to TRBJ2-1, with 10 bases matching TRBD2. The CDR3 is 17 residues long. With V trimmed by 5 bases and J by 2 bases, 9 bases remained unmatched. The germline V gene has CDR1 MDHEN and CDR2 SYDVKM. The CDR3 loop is CASSTSYSGGTYNEQFF. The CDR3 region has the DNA TGTGCCAGCAGTACGTCCTATAGCGGGGGGACCTACAATGAGCAGTTCTTC.

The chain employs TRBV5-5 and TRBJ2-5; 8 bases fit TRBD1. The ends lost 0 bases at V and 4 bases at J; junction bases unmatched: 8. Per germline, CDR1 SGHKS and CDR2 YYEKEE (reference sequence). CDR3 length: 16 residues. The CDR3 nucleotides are TGTGCCAGCAGCTTGGGTCGGACAGGGAGCTCAGAGACCCAGTACTTC. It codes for CASSLGRTGSSETQYF.

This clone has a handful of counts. The CDR3 protein is CASSLGQGTEQYF. The CDR3 coding sequence is TGTGCCAGCAGCTTAGGACAGGGAACCGAGCAGTACTTC. This chain joins TRBV7-2 and TRBJ2-7; 7 nucleotides match TRBD1. V was pared by 1 base and J by 6 bases, with 3 bases of the junction left unmatched. Germline-derived CDR1 and CDR2 are SGHTA and FQGNSA. The CDR3 loop spans 13 amino acids.

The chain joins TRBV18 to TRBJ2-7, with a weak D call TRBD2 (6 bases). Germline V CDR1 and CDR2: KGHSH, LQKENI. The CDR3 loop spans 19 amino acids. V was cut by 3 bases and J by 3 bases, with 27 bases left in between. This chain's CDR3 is CASSPTMPGHTVGGYEQYF. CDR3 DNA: TGTGCCAGCTCACCGACGATGCCTGGACACACTGTGGGGGGCTACGAGCAGTACTTC.

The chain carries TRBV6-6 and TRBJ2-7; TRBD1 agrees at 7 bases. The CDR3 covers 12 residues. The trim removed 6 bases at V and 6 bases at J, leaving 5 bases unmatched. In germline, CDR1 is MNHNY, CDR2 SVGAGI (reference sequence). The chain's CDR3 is CASRDRDSEQYF. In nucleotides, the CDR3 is TGTGCCAGCAGGGATCGGGACAGCGAGCAGTACTTC.

The CDR3 loop is CATSRDVGSNQPQHF. The DNA of the CDR3 is TGTGCCACCAGCAGAGATGTCGGTAGCAATCAGCCCCAGCATTTT. The chain combines TRBV15 with TRBJ1-5; D is ambiguous. Trimming removed 0 bases at V and 0 bases at J, with 6 bases between. The CDR3 spans 15 residues. Per germline, CDR1 LNHNV and CDR2 YYDKDF (reference sequence). The full variable domain, in which reference TRBV15 and TRBJ1-5 provide the parts outside the CDR3, is DAMVIQNPRYQVTQFGKPVTLSCSQTLNHNVMYWYQQKSSQAPKLLFHYYDKDFNNEADTPDNFQSRRPNTSFCFLDIRSPGLGDTAMYLCATSRDVGSNQPQHFGDGTRLSIL.

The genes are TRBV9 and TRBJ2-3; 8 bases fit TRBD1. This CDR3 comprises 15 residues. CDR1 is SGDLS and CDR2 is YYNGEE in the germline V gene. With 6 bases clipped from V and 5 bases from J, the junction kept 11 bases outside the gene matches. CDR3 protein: CASTRDRRALDTQYF. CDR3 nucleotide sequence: TGTGCCAGCACCCGGGACAGGAGGGCCCTAGATACGCAGTATTTT.

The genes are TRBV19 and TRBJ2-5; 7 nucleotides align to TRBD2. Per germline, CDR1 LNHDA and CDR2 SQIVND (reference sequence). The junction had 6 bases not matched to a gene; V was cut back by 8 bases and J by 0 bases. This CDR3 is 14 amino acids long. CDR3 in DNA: TGTGCCAGTCGACGAGCGGGGAACCAAGAGACCCAGTACTTC. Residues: CASRRAGNQETQYF. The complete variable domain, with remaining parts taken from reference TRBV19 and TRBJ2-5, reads DGGITQSPKYLFRKEGQNVTLSCEQNLNHDAMYWYRQDPGQGLRLIYYSQIVNDFQKGDIAEGYSVSREKKESFPLTVTSAQKNPTAFYLCASRRAGNQETQYFGPGTRLLVL.

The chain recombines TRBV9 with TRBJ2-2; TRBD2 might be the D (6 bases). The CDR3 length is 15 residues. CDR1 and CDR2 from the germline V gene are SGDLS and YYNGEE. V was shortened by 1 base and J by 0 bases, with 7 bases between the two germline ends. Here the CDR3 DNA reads TGTGCCAGCAGCGTACGGGGGACGAACACCGGGGAGCTGTTTTTT. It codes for CASSVRGTNTGELFF.

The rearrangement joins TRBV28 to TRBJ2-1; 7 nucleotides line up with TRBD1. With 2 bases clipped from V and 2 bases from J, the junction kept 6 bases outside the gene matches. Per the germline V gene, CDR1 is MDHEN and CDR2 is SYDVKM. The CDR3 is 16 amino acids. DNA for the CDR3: TGTGCCAGCAGTTTAGGTGACAGGGTAACCTACAATGAGCAGTTCTTC. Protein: CASSLGDRVTYNEQFF.

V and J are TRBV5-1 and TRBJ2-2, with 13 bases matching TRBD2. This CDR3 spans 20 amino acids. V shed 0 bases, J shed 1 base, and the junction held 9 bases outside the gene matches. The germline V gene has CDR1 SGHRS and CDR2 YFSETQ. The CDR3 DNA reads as TGCGCCAGCAGCTTGGCCACCCCGGGACTAGCGGGAAAGAACACCGGGGAGCTGTTTTTT. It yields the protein CASSLATPGLAGKNTGELFF. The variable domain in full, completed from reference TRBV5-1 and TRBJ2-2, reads KAGVTQTPRYLIKTRGQQVTLSCSPISGHRSVSWYQQTPGQGLQFLFEYFSETQRNKGNFPGRFSGRQFSNSRSEMNVSTLELGDSALYLCASSLATPGLAGKNTGELFFGEGSRLTVL.

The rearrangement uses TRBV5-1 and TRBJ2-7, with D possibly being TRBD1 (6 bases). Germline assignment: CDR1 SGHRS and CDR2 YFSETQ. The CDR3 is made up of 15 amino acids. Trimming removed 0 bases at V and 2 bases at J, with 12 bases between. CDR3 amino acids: CASSLASGGPYEQYF. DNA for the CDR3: TGCGCCAGCAGCTTGGCGTCTGGGGGCCCCTACGAGCAGTACTTC.

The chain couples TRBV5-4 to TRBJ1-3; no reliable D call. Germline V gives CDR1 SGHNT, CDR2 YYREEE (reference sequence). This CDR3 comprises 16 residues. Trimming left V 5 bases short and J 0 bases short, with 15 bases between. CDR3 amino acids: CASRPSGPNSGNTIYF. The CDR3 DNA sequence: TGTGCCAGCAGGCCCTCGGGTCCTAACTCTGGAAACACCATATATTTT.

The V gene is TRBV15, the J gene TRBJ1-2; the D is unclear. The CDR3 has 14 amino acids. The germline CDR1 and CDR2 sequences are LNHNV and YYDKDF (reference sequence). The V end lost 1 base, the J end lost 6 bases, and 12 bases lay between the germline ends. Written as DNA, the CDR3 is TGTGCCACCAGCAGAGTCCGGGTGCGGGATGGCTACACCTTC. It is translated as CATSRVRVRDGYTF.

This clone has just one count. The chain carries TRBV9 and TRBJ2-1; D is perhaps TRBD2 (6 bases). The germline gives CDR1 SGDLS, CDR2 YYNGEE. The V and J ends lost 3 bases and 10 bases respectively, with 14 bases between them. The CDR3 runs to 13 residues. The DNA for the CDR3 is TGTGCCAGCAGCGAAGGACTATTCAAAGAGCAGTTCTTC. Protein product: CASSEGLFKEQFF.